The 24 T cell receptor beta chains below all came from one sample that was sequenced in a study of identical twins. TCRdb reanalysed the 5' RACE reads using MiXCR and keeps one entry per CDR3 protein. The sample lists hundreds of thousands of distinct CDR3 sequences, around 8.3% occurring once. The same sample was also used in a study of yellow fever vaccine responses in identical twins.

Sequenced material: PBMCs. These receptor sequences come from a woman younger than 30 in good health.

This clonotype was seen a few times. Here the CDR3 reads CASSSGLLNYTF. CDR3 DNA sequence: TGTGCCAGCAGCTCGGGCCTGCTCAACTACACCTTC. The V gene is TRBV7-9, the J gene TRBJ1-2; D not resolved. The CDR3 sequence is 12 residues long. Looked up from germline, CDR1 is SEHNR and CDR2 is FQNEAQ (reference sequence). V lost 4 bases to trimming and J lost 10 bases, with 13 bases between them.

This chain uses TRBV6-5 with TRBJ1-6, with a weak D call TRBD1 (5 bases). The V end was cut by 1 base, the J end by 9 bases, with 16 bases between. CDR1 MNHEY and CDR2 SVGAGI come from the germline V gene. The length of the CDR3 is 16 residues. This CDR3 reads CASSYYGQGYRSPLHF. CDR3 DNA sequence: TGTGCCAGCAGTTACTACGGCCAGGGATACCGTTCACCCCTCCACTTT.

This clonotype was picked up many times. This chain links TRBV29-1 with TRBJ2-1; maybe TRBD2 (5 bases). The V end lost 4 bases, the J end lost 9 bases, and 13 bases lay between the germline ends. The length of the CDR3 is 12 residues. Germline V gene data show CDR1 as SQVTM and CDR2 as ANQGSEA. This chain's CDR3 is CSVVFYRGEQFF. CDR3 in DNA: TGCAGCGTTGTCTTCTACCGGGGTGAGCAGTTCTTC.

The chain has TRBV6-5 and TRBJ1-2; 7 nucleotides align to TRBD1. Germline V gives CDR1 MNHEY, CDR2 SVGAGI. CDR3 length: 13 amino acids. Trimming cost V 0 bases and J 7 bases; bases outside gene matches: 2. CDR3 DNA sequence: TGTGCCAGCAGTTACTCCTCAGGGGGTGGCTACACCTTC. Protein: CASSYSSGGGYTF.

This chain links TRBV9 with TRBJ2-5, with TRBD2 identical over 9 bases. The V gene end was trimmed by 2 bases and the J gene end by 5 bases; junction bases not matched to a gene: 4. The CDR3 extends over 14 amino acids. Germline V gene sequence: CDR1 SGDLS, CDR2 YYNGEE. CDR3 loop: CASSVGTSRETQYF. In DNA, the CDR3 is TGTGCCAGCAGCGTCGGGACTAGCCGGGAGACCCAGTACTTC.

The V and J genes are TRBV7-2 and TRBJ2-5; D possibly corresponds to TRBD2 (5 bases). This CDR3 has 17 amino acids. The V and J ends lost 3 bases and 5 bases respectively, with 22 bases between them. Germline V gene data show CDR1 as SGHTA and CDR2 as FQGNSA. For the CDR3, the DNA is TGTGCCAGCAGCTTTAGCCCGGACCGGGTGACGGGGGAGACCCAGTACTTC. It translates to CASSFSPDRVTGETQYF.

This clonotype was recorded a few times. The J gene is TRBJ1-6, the V gene TRBV4-1; D might be TRBD1 (5 bases). The CDR3 has 16 amino acids. V was clipped by 1 base and J by 10 bases, with 17 bases between them. Germline V CDR1 and CDR2: MGHRA, YSYEKL. The CDR3 region has the DNA TGCGCCAGCAGCCAAGGTCGCGAGGAGGGGCGCTCACCCCTCCACTTT. Translating gives CASSQGREEGRSPLHF.

The gene calls are TRBV6-5 and TRBJ1-1; 7 bases align to TRBD1. From germline, CDR1 is MNHEY and CDR2 SVGAGI. The ends lost 2 bases at V and 1 base at J; junction bases unmatched: 4. This CDR3 is built from 15 residues. The CDR3 loop is CASSYGGTENTEAFF. The CDR3 bases are TGTGCCAGCAGTTACGGAGGGACAGAGAACACTGAAGCTTTCTTT.

This clonotype was seen once. Mismatch with germline at one junction end may stem from a read error. This chain joins TRBV12-3 or TRBV12-4 and TRBJ2-1, with D possibly TRBD2 on 6 matching bases. The CDR3 length is 15 residues. CDR3: CASSSFRETYYEQFF. DNA of the CDR3: TGTGCCAGCAGCTCCTTTCGGGAGACCTACTATGAGCAGTTCTTC.

This clonotype has only a few counts. This chain links TRBV7-8 with TRBJ2-7, with TRBD1 matching over 9 bases. CDR3 length: 17 residues. Germline CDR1 is SGHVS and CDR2 is FQNEAQ. J was trimmed by 6 bases and V by 1 base; bases with no gene match: 13. CDR3 coding DNA: TGTGCCAGCAGCTTAGGTTTCTTGGGACAGGGTTCGTCCGAGCAGTACTTC. Protein sequence: CASSLGFLGQGSSEQYF.

Ten or more counts support this clonotype. The J gene is TRBJ2-1, the V gene TRBV12-3 or TRBV12-4, with 10 nucleotides matching TRBD2. The CDR3 totals 14 residues. Trimming removed 7 bases from V and 4 bases from J; junction bases left unmatched: 4. CDR3 sequence: CASKREGLYNEQFF. The CDR3 coding sequence is TGTGCCAGCAAGCGGGAGGGCCTTTACAATGAGCAGTTCTTC.

This clonotype has just a few counts. The chain joins TRBV5-6 to TRBJ2-5; a weak D match, TRBD1 (6 bases). This CDR3 has 15 residues. Germline V gene data show CDR1 as SGHDT and CDR2 as YYEEEE. V dropped 3 bases and J dropped 4 bases, with 16 bases sitting between them. DNA for the CDR3: TGTGCCAGCAGCTCGGCCACAGGGAGAGGAGAGACCCAGTACTTC. Translating gives CASSSATGRGETQYF.

The chain carries TRBV3-1 and TRBJ1-3, with D unclear. CDR3 length equals 13 residues. The V gene lost 4 bases and the J gene lost 10 bases, with 14 bases spanning the gap. CDR1 is LGHDT, CDR2 YNNKEL, per germline (reference sequence). CDR3 bases: TGTGCCAGCAGCCGCGGACTATTGGGAACCATATATTTT. This codes for CASSRGLLGTIYF.

This clonotype occurred a few times. CDR3 protein: CSARRGQAVNIQYF. CDR3 in DNA: TGCAGTGCTAGAAGAGGGCAAGCGGTAAACATTCAGTACTTC. The chain combines TRBV20-1 with TRBJ2-4, with TRBD2 as a possible D gene (5 bases). Germline V gene data show CDR1 as DFQATT and CDR2 as SNEGSKA (reference sequence). The CDR3 is 14 residues long. The V and J ends lost 2 bases and 6 bases respectively, with 14 bases between them.

The chain uses TRBV3-1 and TRBJ2-7, with 9 bases that match TRBD2. Germline values: CDR1 LGHDT, CDR2 YNNKEL (reference sequence). This CDR3 has 15 residues. The V gene end was trimmed by 0 bases and the J gene end by 2 bases; junction bases not matched to a gene: 2. The CDR3 reads CASSQEAGGPYEQYF. CDR3 sequence (DNA): TGTGCCAGCAGCCAAGAGGCGGGAGGGCCCTACGAGCAGTACTTC.

The genes are TRBV7-2 and TRBJ2-3; D is unresolved. Germline V gene lookup returns CDR1 SGHTA and CDR2 FQGNSA. The length of the CDR3 is 14 residues. V was shortened by 2 bases and J by 2 bases, with 8 bases between the two germline ends. Here the CDR3 DNA reads TGTGCCAGCAGCTTACAGGTCCTCACAGATACGCAGTATTTT. Amino acid sequence: CASSLQVLTDTQYF.

The rearrangement joins TRBV20-1 to TRBJ1-5; 9 bases are shared with TRBD1. CDR1 and CDR2 from the germline V gene are DFQATT and SNEGSKA (reference sequence). This CDR3 is built from 16 residues. V dropped 3 bases and J dropped 1; count of bases not matched to a gene: 7. The CDR3 nucleotides are TGCAGTGCTAGCGAAACCGGGACAGGGAGCAATCAGCCCCAGCATTTT. It specifies CSASETGTGSNQPQHF.

This clonotype was seen more than once but under ten times. The gene calls are TRBV6-1 and TRBJ2-1; D is ambiguous. V was cut by 7 bases and J by 7 bases, with 17 bases left in between. Germline-derived CDR1 and CDR2 are MNHNS and SASEGT. The CDR3 loop spans 14 amino acids. The CDR3 DNA sequence: TGTGCCAGCAACTACAGAGCCAATCTGAATGAGCAGTTCTTC. Amino acid sequence: CASNYRANLNEQFF.

V usage is TRBV6-2 or TRBV6-3 and J usage is TRBJ1-1, with D unresolved. Per the germline V gene, CDR1 is MNHEY and CDR2 is SVGEGT. The CDR3 length is 14 residues. The V and J ends lost 2 bases and 9 bases respectively, with 16 bases between them. CDR3 protein: CASSYSPDLGKAFF. CDR3 nucleotide sequence: TGTGCCAGCAGTTACAGTCCCGACCTCGGCAAAGCTTTCTTT.

In its sample, this clonotype was seen many times. The gene calls are TRBV4-3 and TRBJ2-7; 13 nucleotides line up with TRBD2. The ends lost 5 bases at V and 7 bases at J; junction bases unmatched: 8. Germline CDR1 is LGHNA and CDR2 is YSLEER. The CDR3 spans 15 residues. CDR3 nucleotide sequence: TGCGCCAGCAGCTTAGGACTAGCGGGAGTTGAAGAGCAGTACTTC. It codes for CASSLGLAGVEEQYF.

This clonotype was observed once. The V gene is TRBV5-6, the J gene TRBJ2-7; tentatively, D is TRBD1 (5 bases). The CDR3 runs 16 residues. Per the germline V gene, CDR1 is SGHDT and CDR2 is YYEEEE. Trimming pared 4 bases from V and 0 bases from J, leaving 17 bases between. DNA of the CDR3: TGTGCCAGCAGCCACCCAGACAGAAAGACCTCCTACGAGCAGTACTTC. As protein: CASSHPDRKTSYEQYF.

This clonotype was seen a handful of times. V gene TRBV6-1 combines with J gene TRBJ2-1; 10 positions agree with TRBD1. The CDR3 is 14 residues long. Germline V gives CDR1 MNHNS, CDR2 SASEGT. V trimming: 6 bases; J trimming: 7 bases; junction bases outside the gene matches: 6. CDR3 DNA sequence: TGTGCCAGCAGAGGGACAGGGGAGGTAAATGAGCAGTTCTTC. Translating it yields CASRGTGEVNEQFF.

The chain is built from TRBV3-1 and TRBJ2-7, with 11 bases fitting TRBD2. CDR1 and CDR2 (germline): LGHDT, YNNKEL (reference sequence). CDR3 size: 14 residues. The junction had 4 bases not matched to a gene; V was cut back by 1 base and J by 8 bases. For the CDR3, the DNA is TGTGCCAGCAGCCAAGGACTAGCGGGGTGGAAGCAGTACTTC. Translating gives CASSQGLAGWKQYF.

The table lists this clonotype with many counts. The genes are TRBV9 and TRBJ2-7, with 7 bases identical to TRBD1. Unmatched junction bases numbered 4, after V lost 1 base and J lost 0 bases. Germline V gives CDR1 SGDLS, CDR2 YYNGEE. This CDR3 has 15 amino acids. CDR3 sequence reads: CASSVTGVSSYEQYF. The DNA for the CDR3 is TGTGCCAGCAGCGTAACAGGGGTAAGCTCCTACGAGCAGTACTTC.